This T cell receptor (beta chain) was obtained from a study of regulatory T cells in long-lasting Graves disease. The time point: persistent/refractory GD, antithyroid drugs over 5 years with positive TRAb. The TCR library was prepared using RNA isolated from PBMCs. EDTA tubes held approximately 10 milliliters of peripheral blood from each patient. For TCR beta, libraries came from iRepertoire HTBI primers and Arm-PCR of CDR3 regions. TCRdb re-called the multiplex PCR reads through MiXCR, storing one row per CDR3 protein. Among a few hundred thousand distinct CDR3 sequences listed, less than 30% were seen once. The clonotype comes from a woman between 35 and 50 years old with Graves disease. Sequenced material: peripheral blood mononuclear cells (PBMCs), taken when the disease was refractory, from a patient treated with antithyroid drugs.

As DNA, the CDR3 is TGTGCCAGCAGTTACTCTACTTGGGGCGCTGAAGCTTTCTTT. As protein: CASSYSTWGAEAFF. This rearrangement joins TRBV6-5 to TRBJ1-1, with D maybe TRBD1 (5 bases). Germline loops: CDR1 MNHEY, CDR2 SVGAGI. CDR3 length: 14 residues. The ends were cut back, 0 bases at V and 6 bases at J, with 11 bases in the middle.